Presented here are 27 T cell receptor beta chains from one specimen sequenced in a study of shared clonotypes between healthy human individuals. Only in-frame clones appear in the TCRdb table, and some are missing; sequencing was by immunoSEQ multiplex PCR. There are over 2 million clones in the sample; roughly 92% occur only once, and 0.37% lies in the top ten. Sequenced sample: naive CD4+ T cells from PBMCs. Described subset: CD45RA+ positively selected. These receptor sequences come from a man younger than 35 in good health. Some clones in this sample may be carry-over from other donors' samples.

The chain recombines TRBV7-7 with TRBJ2-4, with 10 bases fitting TRBD2. The CDR3 sequence is 18 residues long. CDR1 and CDR2 from the germline V gene are SSHAT and FNYEAQ (reference sequence). Germline trimming cut 1 base from V and 3 bases from J; bases unmatched to any gene: 9. CDR3 sequence (DNA): TGTGCCAGCAGCTTAGGTGGGAGCGGGAGGGCGGGCAAAAACATTCAGTACTTC. It translates to CASSLGGSGRAGKNIQYF.

The chain links TRBV7-3 to TRBJ1-4, with D unclear. Trimming pared 2 bases from V and 4 bases from J, leaving 17 bases between. The germline V gene encodes CDR1 SGHTA and CDR2 FQGTGA. This CDR3 spans 17 amino acids. As DNA, the CDR3 is TGTGCCAGCAGCTTAGTCCCGGTGGGCAGGCTTAATGAAAAACTGTTTTTT. Translated, it gives CASSLVPVGRLNEKLFF.

CDR3 in amino acids: CASLAGAFWNTEAFF. CDR3 in DNA: TGTGCCAGCCTAGCTGGGGCGTTCTGGAACACTGAAGCTTTCTTT. The V gene is TRBV6-1, the J gene TRBJ1-1; tentative D call: TRBD1 (5 bases). V gave up 8 bases and J gave up 1 base, with 17 bases separating them. The CDR3 has 15 amino acids. Germline V gives CDR1 MNHNS, CDR2 SASEGT.

The chain is built from TRBV9 and TRBJ2-5; 10 nucleotides match TRBD1. Per the germline V gene, CDR1 is SGDLS and CDR2 is YYNGEE. Trimming removed 3 bases from V and 2 bases from J; junction bases left unmatched: 4. The CDR3 loop spans 15 amino acids. CDR3 nucleotide sequence: TGTGCCAGCAGCGCGGACAGGGGGGGTCAAGAGACCCAGTACTTC. This encodes CASSADRGGQETQYF.

V gene TRBV2 combines with J gene TRBJ2-1, with TRBD2 identical over 12 bases. Germline V lookup: CDR1 SNHLY, CDR2 FYNNEI. After removal of 4 bases from V and 8 bases from J, the junction contained 9 bases not matched to a gene. CDR3 size: 16 residues. The DNA for the CDR3 is TGTGCCAGCAGTGCCTCTGGACTAGCGGGATTGGATGAGCAGTTCTTC. Encoded protein: CASSASGLAGLDEQFF.

The chain uses TRBV7-6 and TRBJ1-4; D is unresolved. The CDR3 runs 16 residues. Germline V CDR1 and CDR2: SGHVS, FNYEAQ. Trimming took off 5 bases at V and 8 bases at J, with 21 bases between the two ends. CDR3 in amino acids: CASSPETRSGREKLFF. CDR3 in DNA: TGTGCCAGCAGCCCCGAGACACGGAGTGGTCGGGAAAAACTGTTTTTT.

This sequence joins TRBV2 and TRBJ2-7, with a tentative D call TRBD1 (6 bases). This CDR3 is built from 13 residues. Germline values: CDR1 SNHLY, CDR2 FYNNEI. Trimming cost V 8 bases and J 3 bases, with 14 bases left between them. This chain's CDR3 is CASWRQGNYEQYF. The CDR3 nucleotides are TGTGCCAGCTGGCGGCAGGGGAACTACGAGCAGTACTTC. The entire variable domain, with the rest obtained from reference TRBV2 and TRBJ2-7, is as follows: EPEVTQTPSHQVTQMGQEVILRCVPISNHLYFYWYRQILGQKVEFLVSFYNNEISEKSEIFDDQFSVERPDGSNFTLKIRSTKLEDSAMYFCASWRQGNYEQYFGPGTRLTVT.

The chain recombines TRBV27 with TRBJ2-2, with D maybe TRBD2 (6 bases). This CDR3 spans 13 amino acids. The germline V and J ends were trimmed by 10 bases and 6 bases, with 15 bases remaining between them. CDR1 is MNHEY and CDR2 is SMNVEV in the germline V gene (reference sequence). The CDR3 coding sequence is TGTGCCACCTCGGTGGGGGGAGCCGGGGAGCTGTTTTTT. It translates to CATSVGGAGELFF.

The chain links TRBV5-3 to TRBJ2-4; 7 positions agree with TRBD1. TRBV5-3 is an ORF, with its function uncertain. The CDR3 contains 18 residues. J lost 0 bases, V lost 3 bases, and 12 bases had no gene match. The CDR3 coding sequence is TGTGCCAGAAGCTCCCAACACCGACAGGGCAGAGCCAAAAACATTCAGTACTTC. Residues: CARSSQHRQGRAKNIQYF.

This clone was observed a handful of times. The chain carries TRBV7-9 and TRBJ1-2, with TRBD1 matching 10 bases. The germline CDR1 and CDR2 sequences are SEHNR and FQNEAQ (reference sequence). This CDR3 is 13 amino acids long. J gave up 8 bases and V 5 bases, and 5 bases lay outside the gene matches. CDR3 in amino acids: CASSRGTGEGYTF. CDR3 DNA sequence: TGTGCCAGCAGCCGAGGGACAGGGGAAGGCTACACCTTC. The full variable domain, with the rest looked up from reference TRBV7-9 and TRBJ1-2, is DTGVSQNPRHKITKRGQNVTFRCDPISEHNRLYWYRQTLGQGPEFLTYFQNEAQLEKSRLLSDRFSAERPKGSFSTLEIQRTEQGDSAMYLCASSRGTGEGYTFGSGTRLTVV.

The V and J genes are TRBV5-1 and TRBJ2-6, with D hard to call. The V end lost 3 bases, the J end lost 4 bases, and 11 bases lay between the germline ends. Germline V gene lookup returns CDR1 SGHRS and CDR2 YFSETQ. The CDR3 extends over 15 amino acids. The DNA for the CDR3 is TGCGCCAGCAGCTGGCTCGGTGCCGGGGCCAACGTCCTGACTTTC. This translates into CASSWLGAGANVLTF.

V gene TRBV6-1 combines with J gene TRBJ2-7; 7 bases fit TRBD1. This CDR3 has 12 residues. V shed 6 bases and J 3 bases; nucleotides not matched to a gene: 2. From germline, CDR1 is MNHNS and CDR2 SASEGT. CDR3 amino acids: CASRRQGYEQYF. The DNA of the CDR3 is TGTGCCAGCAGACGACAGGGCTACGAGCAGTACTTC.

This chain connects TRBV29-1 to TRBJ1-5, with TRBD1 identical over 7 bases. V shed 3 bases and J 12 bases; nucleotides not matched to a gene: 8. CDR1 is SQVTM, CDR2 ANQGSEA, per germline. The CDR3 runs 12 residues. CDR3 bases: TGCAGCGTTGAGACAGGGTCCAACCACCAGCATTTT. It is translated as CSVETGSNHQHF.

V usage is TRBV7-7 and J usage is TRBJ2-1, with D unresolved. The CDR3 contains 13 residues. The germline V and J ends were trimmed by 0 bases and 8 bases, with 8 bases remaining between them. The germline CDR1 and CDR2 sequences are SSHAT and FNYEAQ (reference sequence). The chain's CDR3 is CASSLAVGDEQFF. The CDR3 nucleotides read TGTGCCAGCAGCTTAGCTGTCGGAGATGAGCAGTTCTTC.

The V call is TRBV28, the J call TRBJ2-1; 9 nucleotides line up with TRBD1. The junction had 11 bases not matched to a gene; V was cut back by 2 bases and J by 9 bases. The CDR3 extends over 16 amino acids. From germline, CDR1 is MDHEN and CDR2 SYDVKM. The CDR3 loop reads CASSLIGQGPGGEQFF. DNA of the CDR3: TGTGCCAGCAGTTTAATCGGACAGGGGCCAGGAGGTGAGCAGTTCTTC.

This sequence joins TRBV5-5 and TRBJ2-7, with D possibly TRBD1 on 6 matching bases. CDR1 is SGHKS, CDR2 YYEKEE, per germline (reference sequence). The CDR3 loop spans 15 amino acids. Trimming pared 2 bases from V and 5 bases from J, leaving 17 bases between. The CDR3 DNA sequence: TGTGCCAGCAGCTTCCCCAGGGGCGGATTGGACGAGCAGTACTTC. It encodes CASSFPRGGLDEQYF.

The J gene is TRBJ2-2, the V gene TRBV7-2; the D call may be TRBD1 or TRBD2 (5 bases each). V was pared by 5 bases and J by 0 bases, with 10 bases between. From germline, CDR1 is SGHTA and CDR2 FQGNSA. This CDR3 is 15 amino acids long. Written as DNA, the CDR3 is TGTGCCAGCAGCGGGAGACAGTCGAACACCGGGGAGCTGTTTTTT. Protein product: CASSGRQSNTGELFF.

The chain recombines TRBV7-3 with TRBJ1-1; D gene ambiguous. From germline, CDR1 is SGHTA and CDR2 FQGTGA. V shed 2 bases and J shed 1 base, with 8 bases lying between them. The CDR3 spans 14 residues. The CDR3 sequence: CASSLGPGNTEAFF. As DNA, the CDR3 is TGTGCCAGCAGCTTAGGCCCGGGGAACACTGAAGCTTTCTTT.

This clone was seen once. The V gene is TRBV2, the J gene TRBJ2-7; D perhaps matches TRBD1 (5 bases). CDR1 SNHLY and CDR2 FYNNEI come from the germline V gene. The V end was cut by 11 bases, the J end by 4 bases, with 21 bases between. This CDR3 region has 14 residues. The CDR3 loop is CAGATLTGRYEQYF. CDR3 DNA sequence: TGTGCCGGGGCTACGTTGACCGGTCGGTACGAGCAGTACTTC.

Comments on this clone: Other DNA sequences from this sample encode an identical CDR3 as well. The CDR3 bases are TGCGCCAGCAGCTTGGGGGGACAGGGCACTGAAGCTTTCTTT. Translation: CASSLGGQGTEAFF. The rearrangement joins TRBV5-1 to TRBJ1-1; 9 nucleotides line up with TRBD1. The CDR3 has 14 amino acids. Germline assignment: CDR1 SGHRS and CDR2 YFSETQ. V dropped 0 bases and J dropped 4; count of bases not matched to a gene: 1.

The gene calls are TRBV6-5 and TRBJ1-2, with TRBD1 as a possible D gene (5 bases). The CDR3 loop spans 13 amino acids. Germline V CDR1 and CDR2: MNHEY, SVGAGI. With 7 bases removed from V and 8 bases from J, the gap between germline ends came to 17 bases. DNA of the CDR3: TGTGCCAGCACCCCTCGGGGCGCGAGGGGCTACACCTTC. Translation gives CASTPRGARGYTF.

This clone came up once. The rearrangement links TRBV9 to TRBJ2-2; D ambiguous. The germline gives CDR1 SGDLS, CDR2 YYNGEE. This CDR3 is built from 14 residues. V was trimmed by 3 bases and J by 0 bases, leaving 6 bases between them. CDR3 DNA: TGTGCCAGCAGCGGCCTTTCGAACACCGGGGAGCTGTTTTTT. Residues: CASSGLSNTGELFF.

Concerning this clone itself: The same CDR3 also results from other DNA sequences found in this sample. The rearrangement joins TRBV28 to TRBJ2-3, with TRBD2 matching 9 bases. Germline trimming cut 4 bases from V and 2 bases from J; bases unmatched to any gene: 4. The germline V gene has CDR1 MDHEN and CDR2 SYDVKM. CDR3 length: 15 amino acids. In nucleotides, the CDR3 is TGTGCCAGCAGTTCGACTAGCGGACCCACAGATACGCAGTATTTT. It translates to CASSSTSGPTDTQYF.

The chain recombines TRBV5-1 with TRBJ2-7, with D possibly TRBD2 on 6 matching bases. V was pared by 0 bases and J by 0 bases, with 13 bases between. Germline CDR1 SGHRS, CDR2 YFSETQ. This CDR3 is 16 amino acids long. CDR3 sequence: CASSLAWGDASYEQYF. The CDR3 bases are TGCGCCAGCAGCTTGGCCTGGGGGGACGCCTCCTACGAGCAGTACTTC.

The V gene is TRBV29-1, the J gene TRBJ1-1; D may be TRBD1 (5 bases). Trimming took off 4 bases at V and 5 bases at J, with 14 bases between the two ends. The CDR3 length is 13 residues. Per the germline V gene, CDR1 is SQVTM and CDR2 is ANQGSEA. In nucleotides, the CDR3 is TGCAGCGTTGTCCGGGGGGAGGGGACTGAAGCTTTCTTT. Translation: CSVVRGEGTEAFF.

This chain joins TRBV7-2 and TRBJ1-5, with D possibly TRBD1 on 6 matching bases. The CDR3 covers 14 residues. V lost 0 bases and J 8 bases, leaving 11 bases between the germline ends. Germline CDR1 SGHTA, CDR2 FQGNSA. The CDR3 DNA is TGTGCCAGCAGCTTAGCGGGGGGACAAAAGCCCCAGCATTTT. Translation: CASSLAGGQKPQHF.

This clone was counted between two and nine times. This chain uses TRBV20-1 with TRBJ1-1; D call uncertain. The germline gives CDR1 DFQATT, CDR2 SNEGSKA (reference sequence). The CDR3 loop spans 11 amino acids. V lost 3 bases, J lost 7 bases, and 9 bases lay in between. CDR3 region: CSASEWGEAFF. In DNA, the CDR3 is TGCAGTGCTAGTGAATGGGGTGAAGCTTTCTTT.